Sequencing of this TCR beta chain was carried out in a study of CD8+CD57+ T cells in acquired aplastic anemia. Patients chosen for sequencing had CD8+CD57+ cells that had expanded, as shown by flow cytometry. Many counts were recorded for this clonotype. Genomic DNA acted as the template from which TCR beta VDJ combination and CDR3 sequence profiling were carried out. One entry per CDR3 protein, called by TCRdb with MiXCR from the reads. The table has more than 150,000 distinct CDR3 sequences, less than 60% seen once. V shed 3 bases and J shed 3 bases, with 10 bases lying between them. Germline values: CDR1 KGHDR, CDR2 SFDVKD. This CDR3 is built from 15 residues.

The V gene is TRBV24-1, the J gene TRBJ2-2; D perhaps matches TRBD2 (5 bases). The TCR was taken from a human donor with aplastic anemia. Material for sequencing was sorted CD4+, CD8+, or CD8+CD57+ T cells (not recorded which) from PBMCs. CDR3 in DNA: TGTGCCACCAGTGATAGGGAGCTTTACACCGGGGAGCTGTTTTTT. Protein: CATSDRELYTGELFF.